What follows are 3 T cell receptor beta chains derived from one specimen sequenced in a study of cytomegalovirus exposure and HLA in healthy donors (dated by TCRdb to the late 2010s). The library came from the immunoSEQ multiplex PCR assay. TCRdb obtained this table from immuneACCESS and retained in-frame rearrangements with V and J assigned. These tables miss some clones; where compared with another copy, unresolved V genes account for less than half of the shortfall, and the remainder is unexplained. This sample is represented by around 300,000 clones; roughly 85% of them were singletons. The ten largest account for about 1% of the sample. The specimen was PBMCs. Receptors originate from a woman aged 18-29 years in good health and CMV-seronegative.

A note on this clone: Additional DNA sequences in this sample encode the identical CDR3. The chain recombines TRBV6-5 with TRBJ1-1; TRBD1 aligns across 9 bases. The CDR3 is made up of 15 amino acids. Unmatched junction bases numbered 4, after V lost 0 bases and J lost 5 bases. Germline V lookup: CDR1 MNHEY, CDR2 SVGAGI. CDR3 region: CASSYSTGGWTEAFF. The CDR3 DNA reads TGTGCCAGCAGTTACTCCACAGGGGGCTGGACTGAAGCTTTCTTT.

CDR3 DNA: TGTGCCAGCAGTGAGTCTGAACAGGAACACTCCTATGGCTACACCTTC. It encodes CASSESEQEHSYGYTF. The rearrangement uses TRBV2 and TRBJ1-2, with D perhaps TRBD1 (5 bases). Germline V gene sequence: CDR1 SNHLY, CDR2 FYNNEI. V was shortened by 3 bases and J by 4 bases, with 18 bases between the two germline ends. The CDR3 is 16 residues long.

This clone was seen once. This CDR3 is CASSHEPHRTGELFF. DNA for the CDR3: TGTGCCAGCAGTCATGAACCTCACAGGACCGGGGAGCTGTTTTTT. The rearrangement joins TRBV2 to TRBJ2-2; tentative D call: TRBD1 (5 bases). Germline loops: CDR1 SNHLY, CDR2 FYNNEI. V shed 5 bases and J shed 5 bases, with 15 bases lying between them. The CDR3 has 15 amino acids.